This T cell receptor beta chain was retrieved from a study of blood T cell repertoires in COVID-19. Across the whole study: From the United States, Italy and Spain came samples of acute and convalescent COVID-19. Nucleic acid was either cDNA or gDNA, and it came from T cells, B-cell-depleted T cells, or PBMCs.

Residents of 24 US areas, aged roughly 18 to 89 years, made up the participants. Per the original data handling: Amplification of reference gene primers provided the estimated nucleated cell counts. Only in-frame clones appear in the TCRdb table, and some are missing; sequencing was by immunoSEQ multiplex PCR. The V and J calls and the clone size are those of that table, but D and trimming were determined from the DNA. Counted here are 180,000 or so clones, about 83% occurring once; the ten biggest clones make up 3.6%. This CDR3 has 15 residues. Germline loops: CDR1 GTSNPN, CDR2 SVGIG (reference sequence). Trimming took 5 bases from V and 0 from J, leaving 17 bases between them.

This receptor was obtained from a woman between 50 and 59 years old in a cohort exposed to, infected with or recovered from COVID-19 (not recorded which). The sequencing sample was made of PBMCs or T cells enriched from blood (not recorded which). The J gene is TRBJ2-7, the V gene TRBV30, with TRBD1 as a possible D gene (6 bases). In DNA, the CDR3 is TGTGCCTGGGCTCCGGGACACCTGAGCTCCTACGAGCAGTACTTC. It translates to CAWAPGHLSSYEQYF.